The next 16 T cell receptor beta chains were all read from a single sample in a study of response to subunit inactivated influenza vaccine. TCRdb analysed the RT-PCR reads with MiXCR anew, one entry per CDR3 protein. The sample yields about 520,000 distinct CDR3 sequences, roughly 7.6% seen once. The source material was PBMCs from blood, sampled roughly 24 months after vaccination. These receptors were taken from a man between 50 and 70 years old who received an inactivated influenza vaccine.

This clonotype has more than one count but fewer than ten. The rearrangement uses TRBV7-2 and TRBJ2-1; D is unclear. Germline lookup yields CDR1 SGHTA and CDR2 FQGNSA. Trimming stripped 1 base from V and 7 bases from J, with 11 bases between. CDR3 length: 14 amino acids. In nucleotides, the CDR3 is TGTGCCAGCAGCTTAGAGGCGGCTTCTAATGAGCAGTTCTTC. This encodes CASSLEAASNEQFF.

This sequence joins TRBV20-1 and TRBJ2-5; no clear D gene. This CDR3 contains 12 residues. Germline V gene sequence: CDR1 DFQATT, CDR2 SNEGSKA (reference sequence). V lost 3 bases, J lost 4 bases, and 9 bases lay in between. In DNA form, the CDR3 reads TGCAGTGCTAGTTACCTGCCAGAGACCCAGTACTTC. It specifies CSASYLPETQYF.

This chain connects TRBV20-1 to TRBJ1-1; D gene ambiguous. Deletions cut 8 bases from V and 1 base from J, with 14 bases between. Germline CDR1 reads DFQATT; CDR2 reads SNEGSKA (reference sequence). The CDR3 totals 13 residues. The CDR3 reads CSSTPDWNTEAFF. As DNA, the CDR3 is TGCAGTTCTACCCCGGACTGGAACACTGAAGCTTTCTTT.

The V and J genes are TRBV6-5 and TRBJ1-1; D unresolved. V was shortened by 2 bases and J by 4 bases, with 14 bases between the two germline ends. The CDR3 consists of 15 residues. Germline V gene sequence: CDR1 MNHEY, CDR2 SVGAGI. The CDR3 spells CASSYGDHWGTEAFF. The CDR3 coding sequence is TGTGCCAGCAGTTACGGCGATCATTGGGGCACTGAAGCTTTCTTT.

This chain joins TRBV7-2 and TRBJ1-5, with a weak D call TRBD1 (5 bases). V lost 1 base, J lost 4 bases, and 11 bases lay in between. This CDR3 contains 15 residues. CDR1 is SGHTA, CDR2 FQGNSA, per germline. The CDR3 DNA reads TGTGCCAGCAGCTTAGGTCTTCAGGGTAATCAGCCCCAGCATTTT. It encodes CASSLGLQGNQPQHF.

The CDR3 bases are TGTGCCAGCAGAACTAGTGGGACACAACGACCCGGGGAGCTGTTTTTT. Residues: CASRTSGTQRPGELFF. The chain uses TRBV12-3 or TRBV12-4 and TRBJ2-2, with D possibly TRBD1 on 6 matching bases. Trimming removed 6 bases from V and 6 bases from J, with 20 bases in between. This CDR3 is built from 16 residues.

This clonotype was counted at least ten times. CDR3 bases: TGCAGTGCTAGAGGACGTAACGGGGAGCTGTTTTTT. Translated: CSARGRNGELFF. V usage is TRBV20-1 and J usage is TRBJ2-2; D not certain. The CDR3 extends over 12 amino acids. Germline V gene data show CDR1 as DFQATT and CDR2 as SNEGSKA (reference sequence). Trimming took off 1 base at V and 7 bases at J, with 7 bases between the two ends.

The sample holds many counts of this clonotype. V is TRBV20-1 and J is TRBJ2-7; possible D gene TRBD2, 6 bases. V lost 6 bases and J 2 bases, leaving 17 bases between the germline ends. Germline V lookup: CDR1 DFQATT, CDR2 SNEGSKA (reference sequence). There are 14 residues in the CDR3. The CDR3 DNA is TGCAGTGCACAGCGGGTTCTTCCTACCTACGAGCAGTACTTC. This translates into CSAQRVLPTYEQYF.

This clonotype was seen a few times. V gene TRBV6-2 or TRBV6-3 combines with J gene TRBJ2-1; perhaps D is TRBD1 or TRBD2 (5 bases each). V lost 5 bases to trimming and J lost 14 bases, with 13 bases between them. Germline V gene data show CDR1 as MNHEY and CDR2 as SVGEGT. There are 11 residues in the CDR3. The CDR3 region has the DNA TGTGCCAGCAGTACCGGGACGCAGAAGTTCTTC. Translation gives CASSTGTQKFF.

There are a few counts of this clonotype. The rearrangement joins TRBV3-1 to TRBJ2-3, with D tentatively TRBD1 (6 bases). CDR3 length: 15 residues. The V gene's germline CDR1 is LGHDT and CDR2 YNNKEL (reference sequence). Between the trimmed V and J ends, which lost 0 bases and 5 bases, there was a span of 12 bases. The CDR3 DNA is TGTGCCAGCAGCCAAGAGTGGCGAGGGGGAGATACGCAGTATTTT. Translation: CASSQEWRGGDTQYF.

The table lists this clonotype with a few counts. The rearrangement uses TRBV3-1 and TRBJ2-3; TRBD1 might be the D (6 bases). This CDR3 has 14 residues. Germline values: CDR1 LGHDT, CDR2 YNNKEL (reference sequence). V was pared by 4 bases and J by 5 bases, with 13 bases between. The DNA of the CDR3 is TGTGCCAGCAGCCCTCGGACAGAAGGAGATACGCAGTATTTT. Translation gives CASSPRTEGDTQYF.

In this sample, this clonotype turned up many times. CDR3 nucleotides: TGTGCCAGCACCTGGACTAGCGGAAGCACAGATACGCAGTATTTT. This gives the protein CASTWTSGSTDTQYF. The gene calls are TRBV6-2 or TRBV6-3 and TRBJ2-3; 10 bases agree with TRBD2. J lost 0 bases, V lost 7 bases, and 4 bases had no gene match. The CDR3 consists of 15 residues. Germline assignment: CDR1 MNHEY and CDR2 SVGEGT.

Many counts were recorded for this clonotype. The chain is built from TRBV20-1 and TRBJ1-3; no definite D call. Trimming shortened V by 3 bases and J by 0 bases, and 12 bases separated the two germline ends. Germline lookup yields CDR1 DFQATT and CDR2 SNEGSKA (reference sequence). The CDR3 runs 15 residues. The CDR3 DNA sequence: TGCAGTGCTAGGCCAGGAAAGTCCTCTGGAAACACCATATATTTT. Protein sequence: CSARPGKSSGNTIYF.

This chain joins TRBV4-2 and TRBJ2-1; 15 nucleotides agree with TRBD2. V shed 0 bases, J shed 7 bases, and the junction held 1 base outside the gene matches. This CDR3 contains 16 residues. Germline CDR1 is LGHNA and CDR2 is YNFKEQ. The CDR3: CASSQEGTSGRNEQFF. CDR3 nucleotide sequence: TGTGCCAGCAGCCAAGAGGGGACTAGCGGGAGGAATGAGCAGTTCTTC.

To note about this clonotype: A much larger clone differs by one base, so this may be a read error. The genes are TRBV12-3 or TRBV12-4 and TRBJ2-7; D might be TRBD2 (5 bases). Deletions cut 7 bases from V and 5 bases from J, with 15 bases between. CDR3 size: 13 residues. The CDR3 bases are TGTGCCAGCACTCTGGCTAACGGGAACGAGCAGTACTTC. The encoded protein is CASTLANGNEQYF.

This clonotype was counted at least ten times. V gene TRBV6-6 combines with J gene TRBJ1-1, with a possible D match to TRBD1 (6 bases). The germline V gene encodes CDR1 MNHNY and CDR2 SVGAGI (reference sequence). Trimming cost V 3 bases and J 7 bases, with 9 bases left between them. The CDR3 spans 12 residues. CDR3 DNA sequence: TGTGCCAGCAGTTATGGACAGATTGAAGCTTTCTTT. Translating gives CASSYGQIEAFF.